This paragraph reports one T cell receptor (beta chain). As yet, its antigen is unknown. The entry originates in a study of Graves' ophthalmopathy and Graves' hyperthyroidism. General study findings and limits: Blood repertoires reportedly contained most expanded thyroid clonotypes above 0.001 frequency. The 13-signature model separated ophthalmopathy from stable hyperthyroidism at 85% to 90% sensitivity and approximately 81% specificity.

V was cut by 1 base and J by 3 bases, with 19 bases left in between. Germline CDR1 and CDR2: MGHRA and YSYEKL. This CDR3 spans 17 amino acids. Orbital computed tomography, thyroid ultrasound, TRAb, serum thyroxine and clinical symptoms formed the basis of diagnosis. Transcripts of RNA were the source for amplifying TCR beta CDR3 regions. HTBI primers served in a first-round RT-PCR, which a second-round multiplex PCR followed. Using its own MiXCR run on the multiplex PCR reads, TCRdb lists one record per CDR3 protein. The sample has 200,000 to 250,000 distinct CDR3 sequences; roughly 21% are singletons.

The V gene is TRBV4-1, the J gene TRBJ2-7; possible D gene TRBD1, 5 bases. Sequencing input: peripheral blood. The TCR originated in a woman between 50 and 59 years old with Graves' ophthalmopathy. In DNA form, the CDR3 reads TGCGCCAGCAGCCAAGCGTACTCAGGGATAACGAGCTACGAGCAGTACTTC. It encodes CASSQAYSGITSYEQYF.